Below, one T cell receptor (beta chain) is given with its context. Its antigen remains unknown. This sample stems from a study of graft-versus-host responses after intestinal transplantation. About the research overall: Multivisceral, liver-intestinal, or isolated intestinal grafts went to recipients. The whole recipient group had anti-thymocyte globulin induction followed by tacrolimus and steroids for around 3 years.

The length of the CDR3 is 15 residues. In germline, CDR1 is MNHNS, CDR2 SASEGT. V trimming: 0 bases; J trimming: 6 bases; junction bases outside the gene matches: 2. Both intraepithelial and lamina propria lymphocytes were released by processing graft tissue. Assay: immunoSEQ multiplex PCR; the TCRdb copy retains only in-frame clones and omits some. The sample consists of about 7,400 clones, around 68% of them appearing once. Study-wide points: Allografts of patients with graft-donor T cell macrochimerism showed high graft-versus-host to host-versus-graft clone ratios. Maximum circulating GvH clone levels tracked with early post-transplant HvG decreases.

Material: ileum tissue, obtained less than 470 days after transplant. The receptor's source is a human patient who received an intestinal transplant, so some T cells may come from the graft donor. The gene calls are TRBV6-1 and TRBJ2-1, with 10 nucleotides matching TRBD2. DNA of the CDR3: TGTGCCAGCAGTGAAGCCGGACTAGCGGCCAATGAGCAGTTCTTC. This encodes CASSEAGLAANEQFF.